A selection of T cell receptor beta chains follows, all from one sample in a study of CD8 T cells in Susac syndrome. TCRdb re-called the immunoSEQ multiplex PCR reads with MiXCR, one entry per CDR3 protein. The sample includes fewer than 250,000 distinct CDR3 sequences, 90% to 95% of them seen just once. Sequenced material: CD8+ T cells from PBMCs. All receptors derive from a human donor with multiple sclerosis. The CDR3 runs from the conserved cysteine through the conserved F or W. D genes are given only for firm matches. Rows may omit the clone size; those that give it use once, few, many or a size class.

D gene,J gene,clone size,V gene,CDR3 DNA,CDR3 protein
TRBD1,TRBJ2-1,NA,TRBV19,TGTGCCAGTAGCCAGGGACAGGACAATGAGCAGTTCTTC,CASSQGQDNEQFF
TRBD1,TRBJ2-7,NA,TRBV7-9,TGTGCCAGCAGCTCCACTAACAGGGGACCGCCCTACGAGCAGTACTTC,CASSSTNRGPPYEQYF
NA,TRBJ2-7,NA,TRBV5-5,TGTGCCAGCAGCACGGGACGGCTACCTAGCGAGCAGTACTTC,CASSTGRLPSEQYF
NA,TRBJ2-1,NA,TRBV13,TGTGCCAGCAGCCCCTTCCCAGCGGTAAGCTCCTACAATGAGCAGTTCTTC,CASSPFPAVSSYNEQFF
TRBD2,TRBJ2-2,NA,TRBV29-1,TGCAGCGTTGGTCTAGCGGAGGCCCGGAACACCGGGGAGCTGTTTTTT,CSVGLAEARNTGELFF
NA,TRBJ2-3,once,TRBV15,TGTGCCACCAGCAGAGCGCGAGCGAGCACAGATACGCAGTATTTT,CATSRARASTDTQYF
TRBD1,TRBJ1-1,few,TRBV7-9,TGTGCCAGCAGCGATAGGGACAGCCGAAGAATGAACACTGAAGCTTTCTTT,CASSDRDSRRMNTEAFF
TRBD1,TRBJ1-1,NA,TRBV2,TGTGCCAGCAGTCCCACAGGGGGCCTGCCGGGGAACACTGAAGCTTTCTTT,CASSPTGGLPGNTEAFF
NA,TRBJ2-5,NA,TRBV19,TGTGCCACCGGAGGGGGTGTAGACGGGTACCAGACCCAGTACTTC,CATGGGVDGYQTQYF
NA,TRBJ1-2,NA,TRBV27,TGTGCCAGCAGTTTAGACCCCAGGGTGTTGGATGGCTACACCTTC,CASSLDPRVLDGYTF
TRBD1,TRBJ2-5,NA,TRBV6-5,TGTGCCAGCAGTTACTCGATCGAGGGGGCCCCTTTGGAGACCCAGTACTTC,CASSYSIEGAPLETQYF
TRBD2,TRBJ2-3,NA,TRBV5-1,TGCGCCAGCAGTCCTAGCGGGAGCCCAGATACGCAGTATTTT,CASSPSGSPDTQYF
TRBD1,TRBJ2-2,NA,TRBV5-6,TGTGCCAGCAGCTTGGGGACAGGGGAACGTGCCGGGGAGCTGTTTTTT,CASSLGTGERAGELFF
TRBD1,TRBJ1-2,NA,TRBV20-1,TGCAGTGCTAGTTATCCCAGCGGGACAGGGGCCTTC,CSASYPSGTGAF
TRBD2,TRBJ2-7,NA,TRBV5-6,TGTGCCAGCAGCTGGCGGGGGTCCGGCTACGAGCAGTACTTC,CASSWRGSGYEQYF
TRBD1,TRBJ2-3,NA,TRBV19,TGTGCCAGTAGTATACTACCGGGGACAGGCGAATTATCAGATACGCAGTATTTT,CASSILPGTGELSDTQYF
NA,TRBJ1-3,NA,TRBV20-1,TGCAGTGCTAGAGATCTGTGGGGGGAGGCTGGAAACACCATATATTTT,CSARDLWGEAGNTIYF
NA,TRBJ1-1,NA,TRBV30,TGTGCCTGGAGTCCTACAGGGAGGGGGGAAGCTTTCTTT,CAWSPTGRGEAFF
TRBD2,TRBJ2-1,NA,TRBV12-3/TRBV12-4,TGTGCCAGCAGCTCAGCGGGGATGGGGAGTGAGCAGTTCTTC,CASSSAGMGSEQFF
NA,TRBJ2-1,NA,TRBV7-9,TGTGCCAGCAGCCCACGGACTGGGAGTGAGTCCTACAATGAGCAGTTCTTC,CASSPRTGSESYNEQFF
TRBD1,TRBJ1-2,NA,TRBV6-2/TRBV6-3,TGTGCCAGCAGCGGACAGGGGGCTAGGAATGGCTACACCTTC,CASSGQGARNGYTF
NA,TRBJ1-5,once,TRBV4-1,TGCGCCAGCAGCCAAACTGGCCGGGGCCAGCCCCAGCATTTT,CASSQTGRGQPQHF
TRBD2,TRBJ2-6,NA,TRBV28,TGTGCCAGCAGTTCGGGGGGACTGGGCTCTGGGGCCAACGTCCTGACTTTC,CASSSGGLGSGANVLTF